This TCR beta chain was profiled in a study of PD-L1 blockade in urothelial cancer. Overall study context: Patients previously received 0 to 3 chemotherapy regimens. Notes on the study in general: The study found that durable-benefit patients expanded tumor-associated blood clones more at 3 weeks.

Described time point: pretreatment peripheral blood. Urothelial carcinoma, locally advanced or metastatic, affected the patients. Synthetic analogs of TCR templates were spiked into every PCR. Clones were sequenced by immunoSEQ multiplex PCR, and TCRdb holds only the in-frame ones, with some missing. The sample holds roughly 120,000 clones, approximately 84% seen once. There are 16 residues in the CDR3. CDR1 is KGHSH, CDR2 LQKENI, per germline. V was pared by 2 bases and J by 4 bases, with 15 bases between. Worth noting for this clone: Its antigen remains unknown.

This clonotype originated in a man in his fifties or sixties with urothelial cancer. The sequencing here drew on PBMCs, taken around atezolizumab (anti-PD-L1) treatment. The V gene is TRBV18, the J gene TRBJ1-5; a possible D gene is TRBD1 (6 bases). CDR3 DNA sequence: TGTGCCAGCTCACCAGCCTTCAGGGGCGGTAATCAGCCCCAGCATTTT. This codes for CASSPAFRGGNQPQHF.